The 18 T cell receptor beta chains below were found in one sample sequenced in a study of blood T cell repertoires in COVID-19 (TCRdb year 2020). Libraries were prepared through the immunoSEQ multiplex PCR assay. Held by TCRdb, this immuneACCESS table contains in-frame sequences only and omits some clones. Under half of the omission traces to an unresolved V gene where checked; the cause of the rest is unknown. Here the sample has a few hundred thousand clones; about 85% occur a single time. Together, the top ten hold under 4% of the sample. Material: peripheral blood. All receptors derive from a woman between 18 and 29 years old with acute or convalescent COVID-19.

Details on this clone: Within the sample, other DNA sequences also encode this same CDR3. Written as DNA, the CDR3 is TGTGCCAGCAGCGTACTGACAGGGAACACTGAAGCTTTCTTT. The encoded protein is CASSVLTGNTEAFF. The J gene is TRBJ1-1, the V gene TRBV9; tentatively, D is TRBD1 (6 bases). V lost 1 base and J 1 base, leaving 8 bases between the germline ends. The CDR3 length is 14 residues. CDR1 is SGDLS, CDR2 YYNGEE, per germline.

The genes are TRBV19 and TRBJ2-1; 14 bases align to TRBD2. The CDR3 has 18 residues. Trimming took 5 bases from V and 6 from J; bases not matched to a gene: 12. Germline CDR1 and CDR2: LNHDA and SQIVND (reference sequence). Here the CDR3 reads CASSLALGLAGGPNEQFF. CDR3 nucleotide sequence: TGTGCCAGTAGTCTGGCCCTTGGACTAGCGGGGGGTCCCAATGAGCAGTTCTTC. The full variable domain, rest sourced from reference TRBV19 and TRBJ2-1, is DGGITQSPKYLFRKEGQNVTLSCEQNLNHDAMYWYRQDPGQGLRLIYYSQIVNDFQKGDIAEGYSVSREKKESFPLTVTSAQKNPTAFYLCASSLALGLAGGPNEQFFGPGTRLTVL.

This clone was recorded a few times. The CDR3 region is CASSVVNETGADQPQHF. CDR3 coding DNA: TGTGCCAGCAGCGTAGTGAATGAGACAGGGGCAGATCAGCCCCAGCATTTT. The chain employs TRBV9 and TRBJ1-5, with 8 bases lining up with TRBD1. Germline V lookup: CDR1 SGDLS, CDR2 YYNGEE. Trimming removed 0 bases from V and 5 bases from J; junction bases left unmatched: 10. The CDR3 loop spans 17 amino acids.

This clone was counted a few times. CDR3 amino acids: CASSTSSGPDTQYF. CDR3 sequence (DNA): TGCGCCAGCAGTACCTCCTCGGGTCCAGATACGCAGTATTTT. V gene TRBV10-1 combines with J gene TRBJ2-3; D remains unclear. This CDR3 contains 14 residues. V gave up 5 bases and J gave up 4 bases, with 13 bases separating them. Germline-derived CDR1 and CDR2 are WNHNN and SYGVQD (reference sequence).

J is TRBJ1-3 and V is TRBV28; D perhaps matches TRBD1 (5 bases). CDR3 length: 14 amino acids. CDR1 is MDHEN and CDR2 is SYDVKM in the germline V gene. Deletions cut 11 bases from V and 4 bases from J, with 18 bases between. Here the CDR3 DNA reads TGTGCCGGTCGAGGTAGGGGCGACGGAAACACCATATATTTT. Residues: CAGRGRGDGNTIYF.

The genes are TRBV7-3 and TRBJ2-2, with 12 bases lining up with TRBD1. Trimming cost V 5 bases and J 8 bases; bases outside gene matches: 21. The CDR3 spans 20 residues. Germline V lookup: CDR1 SGHTA, CDR2 FQGTGA. The CDR3 here is CASSPTTGTGGAGVTGELFF. CDR3 DNA: TGTGCCAGCAGCCCAACCACCGGGACAGGGGGCGCTGGGGTTACTGGGGAGCTGTTTTTT.

CDR3 loop: CASSFGTGGDEQYF. In DNA, the CDR3 is TGTGCCAGCAGTTTTGGGACAGGGGGCGACGAGCAGTACTTC. This rearrangement joins TRBV27 to TRBJ2-7; 12 bases match TRBD1. The V gene end was trimmed by 3 bases and the J gene end by 5 bases; junction bases not matched to a gene: 2. The length of the CDR3 is 14 residues. CDR1 is MNHEY and CDR2 is SMNVEV in the germline V gene (reference sequence).

Comments on this clone: This sample includes further DNA sequences coding for the same CDR3. This chain connects TRBV6-5 to TRBJ1-2; 7 nucleotides match TRBD1. Germline V gives CDR1 MNHEY, CDR2 SVGAGI. CDR3 length: 14 residues. J lost 3 bases, V lost 5 bases, and 6 bases had no gene match. CDR3 loop: CASSPGQIYYGYTF. The CDR3 DNA follows: TGTGCCAGCAGTCCGGGACAGATTTACTATGGCTACACCTTC.

The rearrangement uses TRBV10-3 and TRBJ2-1; 9 nucleotides line up with TRBD2. J gave up 7 bases and V 8 bases, and 6 bases lay outside the gene matches. This CDR3 has 13 residues. Germline V gene data show CDR1 as ENHRY and CDR2 as SYGVKD. The CDR3 sequence is CAIRREGPNEQFF. CDR3 DNA: TGTGCCATCCGGCGGGAGGGACCTAATGAGCAGTTCTTC.

This chain connects TRBV7-3 to TRBJ2-1, with 13 bases matching TRBD2. The CDR3 runs 19 residues. CDR1 is SGHTA and CDR2 is FQGTGA in the germline V gene. V trimming: 1 base; J trimming: 7 bases; junction bases outside the gene matches: 13. CDR3 coding DNA: TGTGCCAGCAGCTTAATTCAACTAGCGGGAGGGCCTACGACGAATGAGCAGTTCTTC. Protein sequence: CASSLIQLAGGPTTNEQFF.

The chain is built from TRBV28 and TRBJ1-1; the D gene is possibly TRBD1 (5 bases). This CDR3 spans 15 amino acids. Trimming cost V 3 bases and J 1 base, with 12 bases left between them. Germline V gene lookup returns CDR1 MDHEN and CDR2 SYDVKM. DNA for the CDR3: TGTGCCAGCAGTTTCGGCGGGGGATCGAACACTGAAGCTTTCTTT. Its translation: CASSFGGGSNTEAFF.

This chain uses TRBV7-6 with TRBJ2-2; 11 bases line up with TRBD2. In germline, CDR1 is SGHVS, CDR2 FNYEAQ. This CDR3 has 15 amino acids. J lost 4 bases, V lost 4 bases, and 2 bases had no gene match. The CDR3 DNA reads as TGTGCCAGCAGCTCTAGCGGGAGGCTCACCGGGGAGCTGTTTTTT. Amino acids: CASSSSGRLTGELFF.

V is TRBV28 and J is TRBJ2-7; TRBD1 might be the D (6 bases). V was shortened by 5 bases and J by 0 bases, with 17 bases between the two germline ends. In germline, CDR1 is MDHEN, CDR2 SYDVKM. This CDR3 contains 16 residues. CDR3 residues: CASSPTTRTASYEQYF. CDR3 in DNA: TGTGCCAGCAGTCCGACCACACGGACAGCCTCCTACGAGCAGTACTTC.

The chain uses TRBV10-3 and TRBJ1-2; 10 positions match TRBD1. Germline CDR1 and CDR2: ENHRY and SYGVKD. Germline trimming cut 3 bases from V and 4 bases from J; bases unmatched to any gene: 5. The CDR3 totals 15 residues. The CDR3 is CAISEKTGGRYGYTF. The CDR3 DNA follows: TGTGCCATCAGTGAAAAGACAGGGGGCCGCTATGGCTACACCTTC.

The chain carries TRBV6-5 and TRBJ2-7; the D gene is possibly TRBD1 (6 bases). Per the germline V gene, CDR1 is MNHEY and CDR2 is SVGAGI. The germline V and J ends were trimmed by 6 bases and 3 bases, with 9 bases remaining between them. There are 12 residues in the CDR3. The CDR3 nucleotides read TGTGCCAGCAGGGACAGTTTCTACGAGCAGTACTTC. This gives the protein CASRDSFYEQYF.

J is TRBJ1-6 and V is TRBV7-2; D is possibly TRBD1 (6 bases). Germline V gives CDR1 SGHTA, CDR2 FQGNSA. V dropped 6 bases and J dropped 7 bases, with 13 bases sitting between them. This CDR3 contains 14 residues. This CDR3 reads CASRPDSVNSPLHF. The CDR3 coding sequence is TGTGCCAGCAGACCGGACAGCGTGAATTCACCCCTCCACTTT.

J is TRBJ1-1 and V is TRBV28; 8 nucleotides agree with TRBD1. The CDR3 runs 15 residues. With V trimmed by 3 bases and J by 7 bases, 10 bases remained unmatched. Germline V gene data show CDR1 as MDHEN and CDR2 as SYDVKM. This chain's CDR3 is CASSFIRGLAGEAFF. CDR3 in DNA: TGTGCCAGCAGTTTTATCAGGGGGCTGGCGGGTGAAGCTTTCTTT.

The chain recombines TRBV4-1 with TRBJ1-1; possible D gene TRBD1, 6 bases. The V end was cut by 1 base, the J end by 5 bases, with 8 bases between. The germline CDR1 and CDR2 sequences are MGHRA and YSYEKL. CDR3 length: 13 residues. The DNA for the CDR3 is TGCGCCAGCAGCCAAGTCGGGACAACTGAAGCTTTCTTT. Translated: CASSQVGTTEAFF.